This T cell receptor beta chain was sequenced for a study of OX40 agonist ivuxolimab in advanced cancers. Study summary: Head and neck, renal cell, melanoma or hepatocellular carcinoma were the cancers that dose-escalation patients had. In three patients, partial responses were observed, one with hepatocellular carcinoma and two with cutaneous melanoma. Regarding the study as a whole: The study found among the lowest clonal expansion in partial responders at 0.1-3.0 mg/kg. Within 6 weeks, CD4+ and CD8+ blood T cells expanded clonally at 0.1 to 3.0 mg/kg.

CDR1 is LNHDA, CDR2 SQIVND, per germline (reference sequence). With V trimmed by 6 bases and J by 3 bases, 5 bases remained unmatched. The CDR3 totals 13 residues. Worth noting for this clone: Its antigen is unknown.

The table came from immunoSEQ multiplex PCR; TCRdb's copy has only in-frame clones and leaves some out. Among about 30,000 clones listed, just over 90% were seen once. The source of this sequence is an adult with an advanced solid tumor such as melanoma, head and neck, liver or kidney cancer. The rearrangement uses TRBV19 and TRBJ2-7, with 7 bases identical to TRBD2. The material was CD4+ or CD8+ T cells sorted from blood, obtained in a trial of the OX40 agonist ivuxolimab. The CDR3: CASSGPGGYEQYF. CDR3 in DNA: TGTGCCAGTAGCGGCCCGGGAGGCTACGAGCAGTACTTC.